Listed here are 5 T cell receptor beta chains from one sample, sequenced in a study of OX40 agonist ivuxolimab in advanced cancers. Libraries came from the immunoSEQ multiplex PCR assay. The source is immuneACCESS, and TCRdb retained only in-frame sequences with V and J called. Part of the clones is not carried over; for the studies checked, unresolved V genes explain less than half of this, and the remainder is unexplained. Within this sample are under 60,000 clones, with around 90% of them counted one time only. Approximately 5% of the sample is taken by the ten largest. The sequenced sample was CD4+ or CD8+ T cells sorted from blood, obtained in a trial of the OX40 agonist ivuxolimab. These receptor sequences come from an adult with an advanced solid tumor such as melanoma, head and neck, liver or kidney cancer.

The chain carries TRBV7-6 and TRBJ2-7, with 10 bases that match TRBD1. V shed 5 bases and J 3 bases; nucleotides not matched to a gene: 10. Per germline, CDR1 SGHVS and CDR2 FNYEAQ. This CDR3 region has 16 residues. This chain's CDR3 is CASSQGRDRGLYEQYF. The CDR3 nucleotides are TGTGCCAGCAGCCAAGGCCGGGACAGGGGTCTCTACGAGCAGTACTTC.

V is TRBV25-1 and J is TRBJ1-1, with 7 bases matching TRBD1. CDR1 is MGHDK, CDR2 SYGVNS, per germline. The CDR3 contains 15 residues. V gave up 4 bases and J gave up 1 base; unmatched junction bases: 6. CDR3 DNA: TGTGCCAGCAGTGCTCTGGACAGGACGAACACTGAAGCTTTCTTT. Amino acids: CASSALDRTNTEAFF.

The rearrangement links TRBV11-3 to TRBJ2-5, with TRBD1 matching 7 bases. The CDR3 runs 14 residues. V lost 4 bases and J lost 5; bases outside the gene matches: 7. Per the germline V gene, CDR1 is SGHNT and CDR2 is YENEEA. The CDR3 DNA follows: TGTGCCAGCAGCTCGAGACAGGGCCCGGAGACCCAGTACTTC. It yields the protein CASSSRQGPETQYF.

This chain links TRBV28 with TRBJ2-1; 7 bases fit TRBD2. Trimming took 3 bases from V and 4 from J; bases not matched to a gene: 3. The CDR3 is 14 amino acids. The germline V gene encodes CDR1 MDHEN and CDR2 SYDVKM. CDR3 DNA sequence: TGTGCCAGCAGTTTGGTGGGAGGGTACAATGAGCAGTTCTTC. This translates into CASSLVGGYNEQFF.

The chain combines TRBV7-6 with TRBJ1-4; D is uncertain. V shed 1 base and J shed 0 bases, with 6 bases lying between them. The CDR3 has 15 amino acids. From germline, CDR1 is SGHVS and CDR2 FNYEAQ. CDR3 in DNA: TGTGCCAGCAGCTTAGGGGCTGCAACTAATGAAAAACTGTTTTTT. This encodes CASSLGAATNEKLFF.